This T cell receptor beta chain appears in the sequencing data of a study of T cells in Graves' hyperthyroidism and ophthalmopathy. Germline loops: CDR1 LGHDT, CDR2 YNNKEL (reference sequence). The CDR3 covers 13 residues. V was trimmed by 8 bases and J by 0 bases, leaving 8 bases between them. The sample holds a few counts of this clonotype. The antigen is undetermined. Study-wide findings and caveats: Blood shared most expanded thyroid clonotypes above 0.001.

RNA transcripts yielded amplified TCR beta CDR3 regions. When the TCR CDR3 underwent first-round RT-PCR, the HTBI primer set was used. Using its own MiXCR run on the multiplex PCR reads, TCRdb lists one record per CDR3 protein. This sample has under 400,000 distinct CDR3 sequences, with roughly 15% found just once. These patients, aged 18 to 65, had recently diagnosed hyperthyroidism lasting under 2 months. Each diagnosis drew on symptoms, thyroxine, TRAb, thyroid ultrasound and orbital computed tomography findings. The chain has TRBV3-1 and TRBJ2-1; D gene unclear. Source material: blood. This sequence originates from a man aged 25 to 40 with Graves' hyperthyroidism. This CDR3 is CASERSSYNEQFF. The CDR3 DNA reads TGTGCCAGCGAACGCAGCTCCTACAATGAGCAGTTCTTC.